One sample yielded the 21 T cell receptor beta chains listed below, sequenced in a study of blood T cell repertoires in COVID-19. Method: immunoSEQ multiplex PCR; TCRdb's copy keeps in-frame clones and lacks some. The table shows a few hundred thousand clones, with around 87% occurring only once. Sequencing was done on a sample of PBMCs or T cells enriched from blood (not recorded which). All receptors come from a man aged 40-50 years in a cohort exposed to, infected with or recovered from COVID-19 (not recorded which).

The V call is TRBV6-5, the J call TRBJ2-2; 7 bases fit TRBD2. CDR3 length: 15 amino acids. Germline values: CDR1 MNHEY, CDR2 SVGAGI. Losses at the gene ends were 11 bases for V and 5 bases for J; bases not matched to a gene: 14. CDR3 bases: TGTGCCGGGGTACTTGGGGCGGGAGATACCGGGGAGCTGTTTTTT. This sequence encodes CAGVLGAGDTGELFF.

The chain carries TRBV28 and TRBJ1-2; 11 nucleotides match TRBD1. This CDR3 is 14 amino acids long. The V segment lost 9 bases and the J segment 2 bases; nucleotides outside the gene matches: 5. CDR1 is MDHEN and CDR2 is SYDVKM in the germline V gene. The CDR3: CASLRDRGNYGYTF. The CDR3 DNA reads TGTGCCAGTCTCCGGGACAGGGGGAACTATGGCTACACCTTC.

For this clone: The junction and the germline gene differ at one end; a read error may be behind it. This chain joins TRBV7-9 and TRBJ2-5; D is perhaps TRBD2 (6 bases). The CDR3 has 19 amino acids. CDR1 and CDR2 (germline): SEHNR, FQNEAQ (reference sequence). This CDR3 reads CASSLGSPSGGTPEALKDF. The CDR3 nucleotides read TGTGCCAGCAGCTTAGGGTCCCCCTCCGGCGGGACGCCCGAGGCCCTAAAAGACTTC.

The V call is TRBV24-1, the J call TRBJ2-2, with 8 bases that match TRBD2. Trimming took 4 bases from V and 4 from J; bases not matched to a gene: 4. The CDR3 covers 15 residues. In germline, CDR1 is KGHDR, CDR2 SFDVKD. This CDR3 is CATSDPGTSTGELFF. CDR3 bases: TGTGCCACCAGTGACCCCGGGACTAGCACCGGGGAGCTGTTTTTT.

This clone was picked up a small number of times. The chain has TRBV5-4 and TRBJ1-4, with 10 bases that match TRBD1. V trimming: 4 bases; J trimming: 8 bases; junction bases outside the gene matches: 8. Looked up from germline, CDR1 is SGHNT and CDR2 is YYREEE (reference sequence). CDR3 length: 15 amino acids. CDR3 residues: CASSEKGQGTEKLFF. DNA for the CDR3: TGTGCCAGCAGCGAGAAGGGACAGGGGACAGAAAAACTGTTTTTT.

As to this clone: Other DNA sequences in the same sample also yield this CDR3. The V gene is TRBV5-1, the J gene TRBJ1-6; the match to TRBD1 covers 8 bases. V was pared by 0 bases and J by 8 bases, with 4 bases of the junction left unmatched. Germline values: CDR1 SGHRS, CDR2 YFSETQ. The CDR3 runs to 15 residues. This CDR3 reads CASSLAGQGYSPLHF. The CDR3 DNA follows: TGCGCCAGCAGCTTGGCTGGACAGGGTTATTCACCCCTCCACTTT.

CDR3 loop: CASSSLQGGSLGEKLFF. In DNA form, the CDR3 reads TGTGCCAGCAGCTCCTTGCAGGGAGGGAGCTTGGGGGAAAAACTGTTTTTT. V usage is TRBV5-5 and J usage is TRBJ1-4; perhaps TRBD1 as D (5 bases). Trimming cost V 3 bases and J 8 bases, with 23 bases left between them. The CDR3 contains 17 residues. The germline V gene has CDR1 SGHKS and CDR2 YYEKEE (reference sequence).

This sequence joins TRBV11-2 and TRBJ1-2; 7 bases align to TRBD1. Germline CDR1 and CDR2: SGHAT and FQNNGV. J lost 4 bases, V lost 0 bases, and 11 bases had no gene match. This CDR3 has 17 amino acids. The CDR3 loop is CASSLDLVVGGRYGYTF. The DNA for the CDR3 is TGTGCCAGCAGCTTAGATCTAGTAGTAGGGGGCCGCTATGGCTACACCTTC.

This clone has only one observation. The CDR3 DNA is TGTGCCAGCAGCAGACAGGGGACGGGACTAGCGGCCTACGAGCAGTACTTC. It yields the protein CASSRQGTGLAAYEQYF. The chain has TRBV3-1 (or the pseudogene TRBV3-2) and TRBJ2-7; 11 positions match TRBD2. Germline CDR1 reads LGHDT; CDR2 reads YNNKEL (reference sequence). CDR3 length: 17 amino acids. V lost 5 bases to trimming and J lost 2 bases; unmatched junction nucleotides: 11.

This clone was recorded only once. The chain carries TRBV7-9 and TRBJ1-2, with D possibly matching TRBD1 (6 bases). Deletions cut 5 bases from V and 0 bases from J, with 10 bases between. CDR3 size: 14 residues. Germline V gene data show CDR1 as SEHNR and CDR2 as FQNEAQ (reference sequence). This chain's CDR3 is CASSRGQSNYGYTF. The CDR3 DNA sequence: TGTGCCAGCAGCAGAGGACAGTCTAACTATGGCTACACCTTC.

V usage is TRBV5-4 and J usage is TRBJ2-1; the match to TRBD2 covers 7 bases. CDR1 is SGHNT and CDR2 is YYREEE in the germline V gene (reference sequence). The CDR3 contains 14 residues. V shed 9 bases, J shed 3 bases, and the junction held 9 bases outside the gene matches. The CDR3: CATQTSVSYNEQFF. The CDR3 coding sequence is TGTGCCACGCAAACTAGCGTTAGCTACAATGAGCAGTTCTTC.

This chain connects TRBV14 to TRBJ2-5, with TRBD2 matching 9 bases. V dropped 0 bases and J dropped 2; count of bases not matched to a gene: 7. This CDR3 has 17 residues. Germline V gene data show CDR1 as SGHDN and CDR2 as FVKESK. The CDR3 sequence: CASSQELAGVRQETQYF. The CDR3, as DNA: TGTGCCAGCAGCCAAGAGTTAGCGGGAGTGAGGCAAGAGACCCAGTACTTC.

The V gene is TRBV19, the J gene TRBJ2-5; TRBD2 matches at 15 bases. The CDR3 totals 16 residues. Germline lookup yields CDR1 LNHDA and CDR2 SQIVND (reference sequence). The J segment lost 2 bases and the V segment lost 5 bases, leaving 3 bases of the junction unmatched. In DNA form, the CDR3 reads TGTGCCAGTAGTCTTGGACTAGCGGGAGGGCAAGAGACCCAGTACTTC. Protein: CASSLGLAGGQETQYF.

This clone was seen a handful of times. CDR3 in DNA: TGCGCCAGCAGCTTCCGGGTGGGGCCAGATACGCAGTATTTT. Amino acid sequence: CASSFRVGPDTQYF. The chain is built from TRBV5-1 and TRBJ2-3; TRBD1 is a possible D gene (5 bases). The CDR3 has 14 amino acids. The germline V gene has CDR1 SGHRS and CDR2 YFSETQ. The V and J ends lost 2 bases and 4 bases respectively, with 11 bases between them.

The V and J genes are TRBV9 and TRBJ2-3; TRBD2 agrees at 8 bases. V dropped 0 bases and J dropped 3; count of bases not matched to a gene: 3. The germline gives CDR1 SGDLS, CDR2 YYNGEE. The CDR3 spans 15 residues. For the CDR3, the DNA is TGTGCCAGCAGCGTAGAGACTAGCGCGACAGATACGCAGTATTTT. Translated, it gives CASSVETSATDTQYF.

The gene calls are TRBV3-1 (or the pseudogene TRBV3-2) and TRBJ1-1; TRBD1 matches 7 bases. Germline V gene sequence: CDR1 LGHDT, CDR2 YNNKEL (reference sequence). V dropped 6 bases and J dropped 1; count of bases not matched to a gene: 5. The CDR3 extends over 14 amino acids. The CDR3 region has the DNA TGTGCCAGCAGTCCTTCAGGGGGGAACACTGAAGCTTTCTTT. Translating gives CASSPSGGNTEAFF.

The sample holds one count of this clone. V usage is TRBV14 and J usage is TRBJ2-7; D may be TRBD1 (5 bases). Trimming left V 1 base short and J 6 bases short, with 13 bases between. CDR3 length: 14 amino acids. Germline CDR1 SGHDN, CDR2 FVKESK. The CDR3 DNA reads TGTGCCAGCAGCCAAGTGTCCAGGGTAGGCGAGCAGTACTTC. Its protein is CASSQVSRVGEQYF.

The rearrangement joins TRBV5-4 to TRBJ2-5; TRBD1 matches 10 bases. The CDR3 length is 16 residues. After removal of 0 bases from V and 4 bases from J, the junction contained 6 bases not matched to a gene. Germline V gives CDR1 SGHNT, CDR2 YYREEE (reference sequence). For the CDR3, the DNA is TGTGCCAGCAGCTTGGGCGGGACAGGGGAAGGAGAGACCCAGTACTTC. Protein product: CASSLGGTGEGETQYF.

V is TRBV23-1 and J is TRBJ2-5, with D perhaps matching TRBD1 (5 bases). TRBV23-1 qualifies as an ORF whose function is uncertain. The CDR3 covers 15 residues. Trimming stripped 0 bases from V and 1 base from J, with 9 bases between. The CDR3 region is CASSQSLDSQETQYF. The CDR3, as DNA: TGCGCCAGCAGTCAATCCCTAGACAGCCAAGAGACCCAGTACTTC.

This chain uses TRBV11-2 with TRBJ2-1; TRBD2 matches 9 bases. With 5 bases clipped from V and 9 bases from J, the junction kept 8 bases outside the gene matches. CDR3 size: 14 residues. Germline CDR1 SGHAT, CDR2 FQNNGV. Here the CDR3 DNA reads TGTGCCAGCAGCCCGGGCGGGGGGGTAGCTGAGCAGTTCTTC. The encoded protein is CASSPGGGVAEQFF.

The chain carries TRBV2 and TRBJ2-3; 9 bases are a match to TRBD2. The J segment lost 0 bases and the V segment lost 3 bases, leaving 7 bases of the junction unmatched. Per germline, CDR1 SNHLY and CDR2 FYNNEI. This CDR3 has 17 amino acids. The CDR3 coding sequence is TGTGCCAGCAGTGATCCCCTTACTAGCGGGAGCACAGATACGCAGTATTTT. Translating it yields CASSDPLTSGSTDTQYF.